Listed below are T cell receptor beta chains from one sample, sequenced in a study of cytomegalovirus exposure and HLA in healthy donors. Only in-frame clones appear in the TCRdb table, and some are missing; sequencing was by immunoSEQ multiplex PCR. The sample lists under 110,000 clones; around 80% were seen once. Sequenced material: PBMCs. The receptors here all came from a man aged 40-55 years in good health and CMV-seronegative. Each CDR3 is given with its conserved first and last residue. The D gene is left open where the match is weak. Not every row has a clone size; where given, it reads once, few, many or a size class.

j_call clone_size d_call v_call cdr3_aa cdr3_nt
TRBJ1-5 few NA TRBV27 CACTPSEAQPQHF TGTGCCTGCACGCCCTCGGAGGCCCAGCCCCAGCATTTT
TRBJ1-5 NA NA TRBV4-2 CASSQEGGQPQHF TGTGCCAGCAGCCAAGAGGGAGGTCAGCCCCAGCATTTT
TRBJ1-3 once NA TRBV9 CASSVADTVDSGNTIYF TGTGCCAGCAGCGTAGCTGATACAGTCGACTCTGGAAACACCATATATTTT
TRBJ2-5 NA TRBD1 TRBV4-1 CASSQDSGGQETQYF TGCGCCAGCAGCCAAGATTCAGGGGGCCAGGAGACCCAGTACTTC
TRBJ2-7 NA NA TRBV5-1 CASSKDSSGDEQYF TGCGCCAGCAGCAAGGACTCCTCGGGCGACGAGCAGTACTTC
TRBJ2-7 NA TRBD1 TRBV5-1 CASSLRGSWGQGTDYEQYF TGCGCCAGCAGCTTGAGAGGTTCTTGGGGACAGGGGACTGACTACGAGCAGTACTTC
TRBJ2-1 NA NA TRBV5-1 CASSLLGQGGTNEQFF TGCGCCAGCAGCTTGTTAGGGCAGGGAGGAACCAATGAGCAGTTCTTC
TRBJ2-2 NA NA TRBV6-1 CASSAVQGGTGELFF TGTGCCAGCAGCGCGGTTCAGGGTGGCACCGGGGAGCTGTTTTTT
TRBJ2-1 NA TRBD2 TRBV5-1 CAGSRERGGLNEQFF TGCGCCGGCAGCAGAGAGCGGGGGGGCCTCAATGAGCAGTTCTTC
TRBJ1-4 NA TRBD1 TRBV2 CASVYRGGREKLFF TGTGCCAGCGTGTACAGGGGGGGGCGGGAAAAACTGTTTTTT
TRBJ1-5 few NA TRBV2 CASSEGTTHDQPQHF TGTGCCAGCAGTGAAGGGACAACGCATGATCAGCCCCAGCATTTT
TRBJ1-5 few NA TRBV4-2 CASSQVEGAHQPQHF TGTGCCAGCAGCCAAGTGGAAGGGGCCCATCAGCCCCAGCATTTT
TRBJ2-5 NA NA TRBV7-7 CASSLGASATQYF TGTGCCAGCAGCTTAGGAGCAAGTGCGACCCAGTACTTC
TRBJ2-3 NA NA TRBV27 CASSLRTGTDTQYF TGTGCCAGCAGTCTTAGGACAGGCACAGATACGCAGTATTTT
TRBJ2-7 once TRBD1 TRBV5-1 CASSRDRGYEQYF TGCGCCAGCTCCCGGGACAGGGGTTACGAGCAGTACTTC
TRBJ2-3 few NA TRBV6-6 CASSVTDTQYF TGTGCCAGCAGCGTAACAGATACGCAGTATTTT
TRBJ1-5 NA NA TRBV1 CTSSQSQGSISNQPQHF TGCACCAGCAGCCAATCGCAGGGGAGTATTAGCAATCAGCCCCAGCATTTT
TRBJ2-7 NA TRBD2 TRBV10-2 CASSEWGLAGDDEQYF TGCGCCAGCAGTGAGTGGGGACTAGCGGGGGACGACGAGCAGTACTTC
TRBJ2-1 once TRBD2 TRBV5-1 CASSLSGAHNEQFF TGCGCCAGCAGCTTAAGCGGGGCACACAATGAGCAGTTCTTC
TRBJ2-3 NA NA TRBV7-8 CASSPGGVGTDTQYF TGTGCCAGCAGCCCCGGAGGGGTTGGAACAGATACGCAGTATTTT
TRBJ1-2 NA TRBD1 TRBV7-9 CASSPRQGVAYGYTF TGTGCCAGCAGCCCTAGACAGGGGGTTGCCTATGGCTACACCTTC
TRBJ1-1 NA NA TRBV2 CASRPGQLFEAFF TGTGCCAGCAGACCCGGACAGTTATTTGAAGCTTTCTTT
TRBJ2-1 NA TRBD2 TRBV10-3 CAISDLAGASGNEQFF TGTGCCATCAGTGACCTAGCGGGGGCCTCTGGGAATGAGCAGTTCTTC
TRBJ1-1 NA NA TRBV6-1 CASSLPGEGTEAFF TGTGCCAGCTCCCTACCGGGGGAGGGGACTGAAGCTTTCTTT
TRBJ1-1 NA NA TRBV19 CASSINGGGNTEAFF TGTGCCAGTAGTATAAACGGAGGCGGGAACACTGAAGCTTTCTTT
TRBJ1-4 NA TRBD1 TRBV5-1 CASSRGQRSNEKLFF TGCGCCAGCAGCCGGGGACAGAGATCCAATGAAAAACTGTTTTTT
TRBJ2-7 NA NA TRBV9 CASSVGDTSYEQYF TGTGCCAGCAGCGTAGGGGACACTTCCTACGAGCAGTACTTC
TRBJ2-7 NA NA TRBV5-6 CASSLGQPTYEQYF TGTGCCAGCAGCTTGGGGCAGCCGACATACGAGCAGTACTTC
TRBJ2-7 NA TRBD2 TRBV7-9 CASSLSGRGEQYF TGTGCCAGCAGCTTGAGCGGGAGGGGGGAGCAGTACTTC
TRBJ2-1 few NA TRBV18 CASSPELEGGLEQFF TGTGCCAGCTCACCGGAACTAGAGGGGGGGCTTGAGCAGTTCTTC
TRBJ1-5 NA NA TRBV2 CASSAGHSNQPQHF TGTGCCAGCAGTGCAGGACACAGCAATCAGCCCCAGCATTTT
TRBJ1-1 few NA TRBV27 CASSSAVMNTEAFF TGTGCCAGCAGTTCCGCGGTCATGAACACTGAAGCTTTCTTT
TRBJ2-1 NA TRBD2 TRBV5-4 CASSKGLSSYNEQFF TGTGCCAGCAGCAAGGGACTAAGCTCCTACAATGAGCAGTTCTTC
TRBJ2-1 NA NA TRBV5-6 CASSLGSPGNEQFF TGTGCCAGCAGCTTGGGGTCCCCGGGCAATGAGCAGTTCTTC
TRBJ2-1 NA TRBD2 TRBV19 CASSIRLAGGGEQFF TGTGCCAGTAGTATCCGCCTAGCGGGGGGAGGCGAGCAGTTCTTC
TRBJ2-2 NA NA TRBV7-3 CASSLSGLGSNTGELFF TGTGCCAGCAGCTTGTCGGGGTTGGGAAGTAACACCGGGGAGCTGTTTTTT
TRBJ2-2 NA TRBD2 TRBV9 CASSVLTSGGSGELFF TGTGCCAGCAGCGTACTTACTAGCGGGGGCAGCGGGGAGCTGTTTTTT
TRBJ2-7 NA NA TRBV29-1 CSVGTASYEQYF TGCAGCGTAGGAACAGCTTCCTACGAGCAGTACTTC
TRBJ1-5 NA NA TRBV27 CASSFLGAGGNQPQHF TGTGCCAGCAGTTTTCTAGGGGCAGGGGGCAATCAGCCCCAGCATTTT
TRBJ1-2 NA TRBD1 TRBV4-1 CASSQDQSNRGSDYGYTF TGCGCCAGCAGCCAAGATCAGAGTAACAGGGGATCGGACTATGGCTACACCTTC
TRBJ1-2 few TRBD1 TRBV4-1 CASSSPGQAIYGYTF TGCGCCAGCAGCTCACCGGGACAGGCCATCTATGGCTACACCTTC
TRBJ2-7 NA NA TRBV5-1 CASSPDRRSYEQYF TGCGCCAGCAGCCCAGACAGGAGGTCCTACGAGCAGTACTTC